This TCR beta chain was profiled in a study of cytomegalovirus exposure and HLA in healthy donors. V was clipped by 0 bases and J by 6 bases; unmatched bases: 7. This CDR3 is 14 amino acids long. Germline-derived CDR1 and CDR2 are GTSNPN and SVGIG (reference sequence). The primer mix had 60 Vbeta and 13 Jbeta primers. Measured with immunoSEQ multiplex PCR; TCRdb has only the in-frame clones, and not every one. The sample consists of 90,000 to 120,000 clones, around 72% of them appearing once. The TCR sequence derives from a woman between 40 and 55 years old in good health and CMV-seropositive. The chain combines TRBV30 with TRBJ1-1, with 7 bases identical to TRBD1. The sequenced material came from PBMCs. The CDR3, as DNA: TGTGCCTGGAGTGTTAAGGGGGCGCGCTCTGAAGCTTTCTTT. It specifies CAWSVKGARSEAFF.